The 31 T cell receptor beta chains presented below share a single source sample, sequenced in a study of cytomegalovirus exposure and HLA in healthy donors. PCR used 60 Vbeta primers and 13 Jbeta primers. The data were produced by immunoSEQ multiplex PCR, yet TCRdb's version contains in-frame clones alone and is incomplete. The repertoire consists of 90,000 to 100,000 clones, with less than 80% occurring once and the leading ten covering over 3%. Specimen: PBMCs. Receptors were obtained from a woman aged 40 to 55 in good health and CMV-seronegative.

The V gene is TRBV6-1, the J gene TRBJ2-2; 10 bases are a match to TRBD1. From germline, CDR1 is MNHNS and CDR2 SASEGT. The ends lost 4 bases at V and 4 bases at J; junction bases unmatched: 6. The CDR3 length is 16 residues. CDR3 amino acids: CASSVIRDRGTGELFF. For the CDR3, the DNA is TGTGCCAGCAGTGTGATCCGGGACAGGGGCACCGGGGAGCTGTTTTTT.

The chain has TRBV4-2 and TRBJ1-6; 9 nucleotides line up with TRBD1. The V and J ends lost 6 bases and 7 bases, in that order; junction bases with no gene match: 7. Germline CDR1 reads LGHNA; CDR2 reads YNFKEQ. CDR3 length: 15 residues. The CDR3 sequence: CASSQLGQGNSPLHF. As DNA, the CDR3 is TGTGCCAGCAGTCAGCTAGGACAGGGGAATTCACCCCTCCACTTT.

The chain carries TRBV20-1 and TRBJ1-5; TRBD1 agrees at 8 bases. CDR3 length: 11 residues. The ends lost 6 bases at V and 5 bases at J; junction bases unmatched: 0. The germline gives CDR1 DFQATT, CDR2 SNEGSKA (reference sequence). The CDR3 DNA follows: TGCAGTGCGACAGGGGATCAGCCCCAGCATTTT. Its translation: CSATGDQPQHF.

The chain employs TRBV6-5 and TRBJ2-2; 7 bases line up with TRBD1. The CDR3 runs 14 residues. V shed 10 bases, J shed 7 bases, and the junction held 12 bases outside the gene matches. Germline assignment: CDR1 MNHEY and CDR2 SVGAGI. The CDR3 loop is CATQGQTFGGELFF. CDR3 sequence (DNA): TGTGCCACCCAGGGACAGACCTTCGGCGGGGAGCTGTTTTTT.

This clone was counted between two and nine times. The rearrangement uses TRBV4-3 and TRBJ2-5; D uncertain. The V end was cut by 4 bases, the J end by 0 bases, with 6 bases between. The CDR3 is made up of 13 amino acids. Germline CDR1 reads LGHNA; CDR2 reads YSLEER. The CDR3 DNA follows: TGCGCCAGCAGCCCTAAGTACCAAGAGACCCAGTACTTC. The encoded protein is CASSPKYQETQYF.

Of note for this clone: The same CDR3 is also encoded by other DNA sequences in this sample. The chain employs TRBV27 and TRBJ1-5, with 9 bases fitting TRBD1. J gave up 4 bases and V 6 bases, and 4 bases lay outside the gene matches. This CDR3 comprises 14 residues. Germline CDR1 is MNHEY and CDR2 is SMNVEV (reference sequence). The CDR3 region is CASRDRGSNQPQHF. CDR3 DNA sequence: TGTGCCAGCAGGGACAGGGGTAGTAATCAGCCCCAGCATTTT.

This clone was found a few times. This sequence joins TRBV5-1 and TRBJ1-3; D unresolved. V dropped 0 bases and J dropped 0 bases, with 7 bases sitting between them. This CDR3 region has 15 residues. The germline CDR1 and CDR2 sequences are SGHRS and YFSETQ. CDR3 sequence (DNA): TGCGCCAGCAGCTTGGAAGGGAGCTCTGGAAACACCATATATTTT. Its protein product is CASSLEGSSGNTIYF.

V is TRBV7-3 and J is TRBJ2-4; 8 bases line up with TRBD1. V gave up 2 bases and J gave up 8 bases; unmatched junction bases: 2. Per the germline V gene, CDR1 is SGHTA and CDR2 is FQGTGA. The CDR3 contains 13 residues. The chain's CDR3 is CASSLDRGDIQYF. DNA for the CDR3: TGTGCCAGCAGCTTAGACAGGGGTGACATTCAGTACTTC.

This chain joins TRBV10-1 and TRBJ1-5, with TRBD1 matching over 9 bases. The CDR3 is 12 amino acids. V shed 8 bases, J shed 4 bases, and the junction held 0 bases outside the gene matches. In germline, CDR1 is WNHNN, CDR2 SYGVQD (reference sequence). The CDR3 region has the DNA TGCGCCAGCGGACAGGGGAATCAGCCCCAGCATTTT. Protein: CASGQGNQPQHF.

The V gene is TRBV5-4, the J gene TRBJ2-5; possibly TRBD1 for D (5 bases). The CDR3 contains 12 residues. V was trimmed by 4 bases and J by 2 bases, leaving 6 bases between them. The germline V gene has CDR1 SGHNT and CDR2 YYREEE (reference sequence). The chain's CDR3 is CASSRQQETQYF. Here the CDR3 DNA reads TGTGCCAGCAGCCGACAGCAAGAGACCCAGTACTTC.

The V and J genes are TRBV5-1 and TRBJ1-1, with 9 bases fitting TRBD1. There are 15 residues in the CDR3. Germline trimming cut 4 bases from V and 3 bases from J; bases unmatched to any gene: 7. The germline V gene encodes CDR1 SGHRS and CDR2 YFSETQ. The CDR3 nucleotides read TGCGCCAGCAGCATAGGACAGGGGAGGGACACTGAAGCTTTCTTT. Residues: CASSIGQGRDTEAFF.

This clone was counted between two and nine times. This chain joins TRBV6-5 and TRBJ2-7; a weak D match, TRBD2 (6 bases). CDR3 length equals 14 residues. The germline V gene has CDR1 MNHEY and CDR2 SVGAGI. V was trimmed by 5 bases and J by 3 bases, leaving 14 bases between them. The CDR3 loop reads CASSRGRAGYEQYF. CDR3 nucleotides: TGTGCCAGCAGTAGGGGAAGAGCGGGCTACGAGCAGTACTTC.

This chain uses TRBV5-1 with TRBJ2-3; D might be TRBD2 (6 bases). The germline V and J ends were trimmed by 0 bases and 7 bases, with 18 bases remaining between them. CDR1 and CDR2 (germline): SGHRS, YFSETQ. There are 16 residues in the CDR3. CDR3 protein: CASSLDGGGSSNTQYF. The CDR3 region has the DNA TGCGCCAGCAGCTTGGACGGGGGTGGCTCCTCTAATACGCAGTATTTT.

The chain employs TRBV28 and TRBJ2-1, with D tentatively TRBD2 (6 bases). The CDR3 has 16 amino acids. With 5 bases removed from V and 2 bases from J, the gap between germline ends came to 16 bases. From germline, CDR1 is MDHEN and CDR2 SYDVKM. CDR3 bases: TGTGCCAGCAGTCTCGGGGGTGGGGCAGCCTACAATGAGCAGTTCTTC. Translated: CASSLGGGAAYNEQFF.

The rearrangement joins TRBV28 to TRBJ1-1; D call uncertain. CDR1 and CDR2 from the germline V gene are MDHEN and SYDVKM. V lost 6 bases to trimming and J lost 6 bases, with 11 bases between them. The CDR3 totals 12 residues. CDR3 protein: CASSRIQSEAFF. As DNA, the CDR3 is TGTGCCAGCAGCCGTATACAATCTGAAGCTTTCTTT.

The V call is TRBV28, the J call TRBJ2-7, with TRBD1 identical over 8 bases. CDR1 and CDR2 from the germline V gene are MDHEN and SYDVKM. J lost 0 bases, V lost 6 bases, and 7 bases had no gene match. This CDR3 is built from 15 residues. The CDR3 nucleotides read TGTGCCAGCAGCCCGATAGGGACAGGCTCCTACGAGCAGTACTTC. It codes for CASSPIGTGSYEQYF.

The rearrangement joins TRBV15 to TRBJ2-1; the match to TRBD2 covers 7 bases. Germline V gives CDR1 LNHNV, CDR2 YYDKDF (reference sequence). The CDR3 contains 16 residues. The V gene end was trimmed by 0 bases and the J gene end by 7 bases; junction bases not matched to a gene: 9. CDR3 coding DNA: TGTGCCACCAGCAGAGATTGGGCGGGAGCGGGAAATGAGCAGTTCTTC. Translating it yields CATSRDWAGAGNEQFF.

The genes are TRBV7-2 and TRBJ2-7; 9 positions match TRBD2. Germline V gene data show CDR1 as SGHTA and CDR2 as FQGNSA. The length of the CDR3 is 15 residues. After removal of 5 bases from V and 5 bases from J, the junction contained 10 bases not matched to a gene. The DNA of the CDR3 is TGTGCCAGCAGCCCCGTCCCTAGCGGGATGCACGAGCAGTACTTC. It is translated as CASSPVPSGMHEQYF.

In DNA, the CDR3 is TGTGCCAGCAGCTTAATTGGCAGTGTAAATGAAAAACTGTTTTTT. It is translated as CASSLIGSVNEKLFF. The gene calls are TRBV11-2 and TRBJ1-4; D remains unclear. The length of the CDR3 is 15 residues. The ends were cut back, 2 bases at V and 5 bases at J, with 12 bases in the middle. Germline V lookup: CDR1 SGHAT, CDR2 FQNNGV.

Written as DNA, the CDR3 is TGTGCCAGCAGCTCGCGGGACAGCCTCTATGGCTACACCTTC. Its protein product is CASSSRDSLYGYTF. This chain joins TRBV5-4 and TRBJ1-2, with 7 bases fitting TRBD1. V shed 3 bases and J 4 bases; nucleotides not matched to a gene: 6. This CDR3 contains 14 residues. Looked up from germline, CDR1 is SGHNT and CDR2 is YYREEE (reference sequence).

This chain joins TRBV9 and TRBJ2-1; tentatively, D is TRBD2 (5 bases). Trimming took off 5 bases at V and 3 bases at J, with 12 bases between the two ends. The CDR3 contains 14 residues. CDR1 is SGDLS and CDR2 is YYNGEE in the germline V gene. The CDR3 is CASSPTGLYNEQFF. The CDR3 nucleotides read TGTGCCAGCAGTCCGACTGGACTCTACAATGAGCAGTTCTTC.

The chain joins TRBV5-4 to TRBJ1-1, with D possibly TRBD1 on 5 matching bases. Germline loops: CDR1 SGHNT, CDR2 YYREEE (reference sequence). The germline V and J ends were trimmed by 0 bases and 5 bases, with 14 bases remaining between them. CDR3 length: 15 residues. The CDR3 nucleotides are TGTGCCAGCAGCTTGGACGGCAGGGAGGTGACTGAAGCTTTCTTT. Translating gives CASSLDGREVTEAFF.

This clone was seen a few times. The chain combines TRBV4-2 with TRBJ1-6; 7 bases are shared with TRBD1. Germline lookup yields CDR1 LGHNA and CDR2 YNFKEQ. The CDR3 length is 15 residues. J gave up 7 bases and V 0 bases, and 3 bases lay outside the gene matches. The CDR3 coding sequence is TGTGCCAGCAGCCAAGATCCGACAGGGAATTCACCCCTCCACTTT. This sequence encodes CASSQDPTGNSPLHF.

The V and J genes are TRBV30 and TRBJ2-3; D perhaps matches TRBD2 (5 bases). The germline V gene encodes CDR1 GTSNPN and CDR2 SVGIG (reference sequence). The CDR3 length is 13 residues. The germline V and J ends were trimmed by 1 base and 6 bases, with 11 bases remaining between them. The CDR3 nucleotides are TGTGCCTGGAGTGCGAGGGCCAGGGATACGCAGTATTTT. It encodes CAWSARARDTQYF. The variable domain in full, completed from reference TRBV30 and TRBJ2-3, reads SQTIHQWPATLVQPVGSPLSLECTVEGTSNPNLYWYRQAAGRGLQLLFYSVGIGQISSEVPQNLSASRPQDRQFILSSKKLLLSDSGFYLCAWSARARDTQYFGPGTRLTVL.

This clone was picked up a small number of times. One end of the junction is discordant with germline, which a read error may explain. The chain joins TRBV6-1 to TRBJ1-1; TRBD1 aligns across 9 bases. The CDR3 sequence is 14 residues long. The germline V gene encodes CDR1 MNHNS and CDR2 SASEGT. CDR3 protein: CATQLITGGGSRVF. CDR3 sequence (DNA): TGTGCCACCCAGTTAATTACAGGGGGCGGAAGTAGAGTCTTT.

J is TRBJ1-5 and V is TRBV28, with D uncertain. Per germline, CDR1 MDHEN and CDR2 SYDVKM. V shed 5 bases and J shed 3 bases, with 14 bases lying between them. The CDR3 loop spans 15 amino acids. CDR3 nucleotides: TGTGCCAGCAGTCCTACTCACGGGATCAATCAGCCCCAGCATTTT. Translation gives CASSPTHGINQPQHF.

V is TRBV27 and J is TRBJ2-1; 7 bases agree with TRBD1. The CDR3 covers 15 residues. Germline V gives CDR1 MNHEY, CDR2 SMNVEV (reference sequence). V shed 10 bases and J 6 bases; nucleotides not matched to a gene: 15. The CDR3 DNA reads as TGTGCCACCCTATCCACAGGGGATTGGGGCAATGAGCAGTTCTTC. It encodes CATLSTGDWGNEQFF.

The CDR3 nucleotides are TGTGCCAGCAGTGAAATTTCGGTCAATCAGCCCCAGCATTTT. As protein: CASSEISVNQPQHF. The chain carries TRBV6-1 and TRBJ1-5; D is ambiguous. The germline gives CDR1 MNHNS, CDR2 SASEGT. Trimming cost V 2 bases and J 3 bases, with 8 bases left between them. This CDR3 comprises 14 residues.

This chain joins TRBV5-4 and TRBJ2-7; D is unresolved. Germline V CDR1 and CDR2: SGHNT, YYREEE (reference sequence). The CDR3 extends over 16 amino acids. V was clipped by 0 bases and J by 7 bases, with 20 bases between them. The CDR3 DNA reads as TGTGCCAGCAGCTTGGGCTACAGAACCACAGTGTTGGAGCAGTACTTC. As protein: CASSLGYRTTVLEQYF.

V usage is TRBV15 and J usage is TRBJ2-5, with D tentatively TRBD2 (6 bases). CDR1 LNHNV and CDR2 YYDKDF come from the germline V gene (reference sequence). Trimming removed 0 bases at V and 4 bases at J, with 15 bases between. This CDR3 has 16 residues. As DNA, the CDR3 is TGTGCCACCAGCAGAGATCGACGGGAGAGAGTAGAGACCCAGTACTTC. Its translation: CATSRDRRERVETQYF.

The chain uses TRBV5-1 and TRBJ1-1, with D perhaps matching TRBD1 (5 bases). Trimming left V 0 bases short and J 1 base short, with 13 bases between. The CDR3 has 16 amino acids. Germline-derived CDR1 and CDR2 are SGHRS and YFSETQ. The CDR3 sequence is CASSLVAGRGNTEAFF. The CDR3 bases are TGCGCCAGCAGCTTGGTTGCGGGACGGGGGAACACTGAAGCTTTCTTT.